The T cell receptor (beta chain) under discussion was sequenced for a study of GPR56 and killer-like receptors on CD4 memory cells (dated by TCRdb to between 2018 and 2020). Looking at the study overall: According to the study's proposal, human CD4+ memory T-cell differentiation and cytokine production potential are marked by the progressive acquisition of KLRB1, KLRG1, GPR56 and then KLRF1. The healthy blood donors were described in the study as age-matched to the liver disease patients, whose median age was roughly 70 years. The paper's findings and limits, for the study overall: Rather than full repertoires, the diversity and similarity analyses used only the 100 most expanded clones in each population. Overlap of TCR repertoires was observed especially between the late populations 4 and 5, and partly population 3. Clonal frequency started low in the marker-negative population and rose progressively along the proposed pathway, while TCRbeta diversity decreased accordingly. The clones that dominated late populations 4 and 5 were also present in early populations 1 and 2, and the authors interpreted this finding as evidence for linear differentiation.

Sequencing used an Illumina HiSeq 2500. The recombined TCRbeta locus was amplified by a previously published PCR protocol to build sequencing libraries. Turning to the authors' computational methods: Any read whose average quality score fell below 30 was discarded, and IMSEQ was used to process the reads that remained. Vbeta gene, Jbeta gene and CDR3 amino acid sequence were used to define clonotypes. The Morisita-Horn index, computed on the top 100 expanded clones, was used to measure repertoire overlap between populations. Renyi diversity profiles, calculated on the top 100 expanded clones, were used to assess clonal diversity. TCRdb reanalyzed the reads, keeping one entry per CDR3 protein sequence and omitting DNA. None of the V and J calls come from the authors' own analysis; TCRdb made them. The sample table gives about a thousand distinct CDR3 sequences. Jointly, the top ten make up roughly 17% of the sample.

Before TCRbeta sequencing, fluorescence-activated cell sorting was used to enrich five KLR/GPR56-defined CD4+ populations. To test a linear memory differentiation pathway, the researchers sequenced TCRbeta repertoires from five CD4+ T-cell subsets that were defined by expression of KLRB1, KLRG1, GPR56 and KLRF1. TCR-sequenced cells came from peripheral blood of healthy control individuals, reported as five donors in the TCRbeta analysis figure. The researchers collected heparinized peripheral blood and processed every sample within one hour of retrieval. To isolate peripheral blood mononuclear cells, blood was diluted 1:2 in PBS and put through Biocoll density gradient centrifugation at room temperature. CD4+ T cells were enriched from freshly isolated PBMCs by magnetic sorting with anti-CD4 MicroBeads before flow sorting. A BD FACSAria II was used to sort CD4+ T cells enriched from PBMCs of healthy donors according to marker expression. Surface staining used anti-KLRB1 clone 191B8, anti-KLRF1 clone 4A4.D10 and anti-KLRG1 clone REA261 antibodies from Miltenyi Biotec.

Frequency shows this clonotype is large (0.1 to 1%); no count was noted. No antigen is known for it. The CDR3 numbers 14 residues from cysteine through phenylalanine. No DNA was logged. Based on the germline V gene, the CDR1 and CDR2 sequences are MNHNS and SASEGT. The rearrangement joined TRBV6-1 to TRBJ1-1; TCRdb's assignment of TRBD1 cannot be checked, as there is no DNA. This TCR was recovered from a human donor in good health. The sequenced material came from memory CD4+ T cells from blood. The CDR3: CASSPFRGDTEAFF.